This passage covers 5 T cell receptor beta chains from one sample sequenced in a study of tumor and adjacent non-tumor tissue in lung cancer. Three rounds of nested PCR, following a modified ARM-PCR protocol, produced the TCRbeta library. TCRdb processed the multiplex PCR reads anew with MiXCR; each CDR3 protein has one entry. The data contain about 110,000 distinct CDR3 sequences, over 75% of them singletons. This sample's RNA came from whole unsorted tissue. Sequenced: lung tumor tissue. Every receptor here comes from a man aged 65 to 79 with non-small cell lung cancer.

In the case of this clonotype: Without the conserved terminal phenylalanine or tryptophan, this CDR3 likely stems from a read error. The V and J genes are TRBV12-3 or TRBV12-4 and TRBJ1-1, with D unclear. The CDR3 covers 13 residues. Here the CDR3 reads CDSSLTIVTEAFS. CDR3 nucleotide sequence: TGTGATAGCAGTCTGACAATCGTCACTGAAGCTTTCTCT.

The chain carries TRBV4-1 and TRBJ2-1; no definite D call. From germline, CDR1 is MGHRA and CDR2 YSYEKL. The CDR3 consists of 17 residues. Trimming removed 8 bases at V and 1 base at J, with 21 bases between. The DNA for the CDR3 is TGCGCCAGCGTATCATCCGCGGTGACAAGGTCCTACAATGAGCAGTTCTTC. Residues: CASVSSAVTRSYNEQFF.

In regard to this clonotype: One end of the junction fails to match germline, which may point to a read error. The genes are TRBV11-2 and TRBJ1-4; D remains unclear. Germline CDR1 reads SGHAT; CDR2 reads FQNNGV. This CDR3 has 13 amino acids. Here the CDR3 DNA reads TGCGCCAGCAGCTATGTCAGAGGAGGAAAACTGTTTTTT. Its protein product is CASSYVRGGKLFF.

The table lists this clonotype with a count of one. A read error may account for a junction end that differs from germline. The chain carries TRBV12-3 or TRBV12-4 and TRBJ2-6; D not resolved. The CDR3 extends over 13 amino acids. This CDR3 reads CVSSFGGADVLTF. In DNA form, the CDR3 reads TGTGTCAGCAGTTTCGGCGGAGCCGACGTCCTGACTTTC.

Turning to this clonotype: A much larger clone lies one base from this, so it may be a read error. The chain couples TRBV10-3 to TRBJ1-1, with D maybe TRBD1 (6 bases). The CDR3 extends over 14 amino acids. CDR1 and CDR2 from the germline V gene are ENHRY and SYGVKD. CDR3 in amino acids: CAISAPDRNTKAFF. DNA of the CDR3: TGTGCCATCAGTGCGCCCGACAGGAACACTAAAGCTTTCTTT.